This TCR beta chain stems from a study of cytomegalovirus exposure and HLA in healthy donors. Across the whole study: Prior work identified under 130 million unique TCR beta sequences in approximately 200 million T cells.

This CDR3 has 15 amino acids. CDR1 and CDR2 from the germline V gene are SGHAT and FQNNGV. With V trimmed by 4 bases and J by 3 bases, 7 bases remained unmatched. The PCR contained 60 Vbeta and 13 Jbeta primers. Clones were read by immunoSEQ multiplex PCR, and TCRdb kept only the in-frame ones, dropping some. The data contain some 110,000 clones, 82% of them singletons. Overall study results and limits: Donors were assumed by presence/absence analyses to have roughly uniform sequencing depth.

On this clone: The target antigen is unknown.

Input material: PBMCs. The V gene is TRBV11-2, the J gene TRBJ1-1; 8 positions agree with TRBD1. This receptor was obtained from a man aged 25 to 40 in good health and CMV-seropositive. The CDR3 nucleotides are TGTGCCAGCAGCTCGCCCTACAGGGGGGACACTGAAGCTTTCTTT. Protein: CASSSPYRGDTEAFF.